The entry below describes one T cell receptor beta chain. This clonotype was seen ten or more times. Its specific antigen is unknown. Base qualities are not at hand, and no much larger clone is one base apart. Library preparation used multiplex PCR. Instrument used: Illumina HiSeq 4000. TCR beta libraries were built with iRepertoire HTBI primers and Arm-PCR amplification of CDR3 regions. PCR products were gel purified before sequencing. The paper's data handling went like this. Gene usage analysis of CDR3 amino acid clonotypes used the approximately 62 TRBV and 14 to 15 TRBJ segments found across samples. COPE and FqMerger were used to merge filtered high-quality paired reads into contigs. BLAST was used to align contigs to the IMGT TRBV, TRBD and TRBJ reference genes, and CDR3 was defined following IMGT. Highly expanded clones were defined as clonotypes with a frequency above 0.1%. Shannon entropy was used to measure repertoire diversity, and the Gini coefficient was used to measure V-J evenness. Public clonotypes were defined as clonotypes shared by more than one individual. TCRdb itself trimmed the public reads at Q25 with fastp, ran MiXCR and retained productive beta chains. Rows matching on CDR3 protein sequence are summarized as one entry with the most common DNA and genes. These V and J calls originate from TCRdb's pipeline instead of the authors' own analysis. The sample table lists about 540,000 distinct CDR3 sequences, approximately 15% of them with a count of one. The top ten hold about 9.1% of the sample.

This entry belongs to a study of regulatory T cells in long-lasting Graves disease (dated by TCRdb to 2020 to 2023). In the study overall: Antithyroid drugs had been taken for less than 3 months by newly diagnosed Graves' disease patients. Persistent Graves' disease patients were compared with newly diagnosed Graves' disease patients by peripheral blood TCR sequencing and RNA sequencing. The study was conducted in China and was registered as a clinical trial. A total of around 35 samples underwent TCR sequencing, from roughly 13 patients with persistent Graves' disease and 20 or so patients with newly diagnosed Graves' disease.

The sample's time point, from its label and the paper: newly diagnosed GD, antithyroid drugs for less than 3 months. For both TCR sequencing and RNA sequencing, RNA was extracted from PBMCs using TRIzol. Graves' disease was diagnosed according to American Thyroid Association guidelines. Patients for the study were recruited at an endocrinology department in Xi'an, China. Each patient gave approximately 9 milliliters of peripheral blood, collected in an EDTA anticoagulant tube. Ficoll Paque Plus density gradient separation was used to isolate PBMCs, and no additional T cell sorting was done. An Agilent 2100 Bioanalyzer and agarose gel were used to check RNA quality, while a NanoDrop 2000 measured RNA concentration. Points the paper makes about the study in general: The small sample size was acknowledged by the authors as a limitation that may reduce accuracy. Lower TCR Shannon entropy and fewer highly expanded clones were observed in persistent Graves' disease patients than in newly diagnosed patients, which suggested clonal expansion. Sequencing and analysis were restricted to the TCR beta chain. Peripheral blood alone was examined, since thyroid tissue, which constituted the primary lesion, could not be accessed. A larger number of public clonotypes was shared among persistent patients (around 3,000) than among newly diagnosed patients (approximately 930).

The data were also submitted as part of a second study, on T cells in Graves' hyperthyroidism and ophthalmopathy. The second study, in turn, reports: Stable Graves' hyperthyroidism was defined as no progression to ophthalmopathy during 18 months of follow-up. Hyperthyroidism patients were aged 18 to 65 years and newly diagnosed, with disease duration of less than 2 months. The study excluded patients with uncontrolled infections, other autoimmune diseases, pregnancy or lactation. Diagnoses were based on clinical symptoms, serum thyroxine and TRAb, thyroid ultrasound and orbital computed tomography. The TCR CDR3 was subjected to a first round of RT-PCR using the HTBI primer set and the Qiagen OneStep RT-PCR kit. Most expanded thyroid clonotypes (frequency above 0.001) were also detected in blood, suggesting blood repertoires may reflect thyroid immune responses. A model built on a 13 V-J signature distinguished ophthalmopathy from stable hyperthyroidism, reaching 87.88% sensitivity and about 81% specificity in cross-validation and 80%/75% in testing. In validation, the model predicted progression to ophthalmopathy a median of about 6 months before onset, with roughly 68% sensitivity and about 72% specificity. TCR V-J signatures able to tell the groups apart were searched for in a discovery cohort of 95 to 100 patients, of whom around 43 had Graves' ophthalmopathy and 57 had stable Graves' hyperthyroidism. Prospective prediction of ophthalmopathy was tested in an independent validation cohort consisting of some 19 hyperthyroidism patients and more than 15 patients who later progressed to ophthalmopathy. The roughly 90 discovery patients were divided at random into training and test sets in a 7:3 ratio. In about six Graves' hyperthyroidism patients, the study also compared T-cell repertoires from thyroid tissue with T-cell repertoires from blood. After sampling, hyperthyroidism patients received methimazole starting at 30 mg daily, and ophthalmopathy patients received high-dose intravenous methylprednisolone. Libraries were constructed in a second round of multiplex PCR, after which size selection and purification were performed. Libraries were sequenced paired-end with 100 bp reads on an Illumina HiSeq2000. SOAPnuke was used to process the raw data, removing reads that contained adapters or uncalled bases, had a mean Phred below 15, or lacked an exact match to the constant primer or identifier. High-quality paired reads were merged using COPE v1.2.5, and each unique nucleotide sequence was defined as a clonotype. Clonotypes were aligned to IMGT TRBV, TRBD and TRBJ reference segments using MiTCR v1.1. Analysis was restricted to V-J combinations with a frequency above 0.0001, which covered 98% to 99.2% of repertoires. A TCS score was defined as the ratio of F50 (clonal expansion) to E x V (chaos), with BLOSUM62-based TCRdist applied between CDR3 peptides within each V-J. Welch's t-statistics and random forest reduced roughly 500 V-J features to 10 to 15, which were used in a naive Bayes classifier (R e1071). Sample size was not statistically predetermined, and blinding of investigators to group allocation was not performed. According to the paper, TCR Vbeta CDR3 sequencing was carried out on approximately 140 peripheral blood samples, which came from about 45 ophthalmopathy, 70 to 80 hyperthyroidism and approximately 17 progressor patients.

This TCR derives from a man aged 30 to 39 with Graves disease. Donor details come from another sample of the same person, matched by shared clones. This specimen was peripheral blood mononuclear cells (PBMCs), taken at new diagnosis, from a patient treated with antithyroid drugs.

The DNA sequence is given as TGTGCCAGCAGTACTAGTTTCGGGACCCAGTACTTC. It encodes CASSTSFGTQYF. The chain was built from TRBV7-8 and TRBJ2-5; tentative D gene TRBD2, with 5 bases matching. The germline V gene specifies SGHVS as CDR1 and FQNEAQ as CDR2. Deletion took 6 bases off V and 7 bases off J, with a span of 12 bases between the germline ends. Inclusive of the bounding cysteine and phenylalanine, the CDR3 is 12 residues long. Only the CDR3 part of the read is kept: 36 bases, read in frame from the first base.